This TCR beta chain appears in the sequencing data of a study of radiotherapy plus CTLA-4 blockade in lung cancer (dated by TCRdb to 2016 to 2019). With respect to the entire study: Objective responses occurred in approximately 19% of enrolled patients, and around 29% achieved disease control.

Sequences SGHTA (CDR1) and FQGNSA (CDR2) are obtained from the germline V gene. Trimming leaves V shorter by 3 bases and J shorter by 5 bases, with the junction holding 5 bases beyond the gene matches. Inclusive of the bounding cysteine and phenylalanine, the CDR3 is 16 residues long. Solely the CDR3 DNA is kept, with 48 bases framed from the first base. Regarding this clone: Which antigen it targets is not known. Base qualities are not provided; no much larger clone lies one nucleotide away.

The library was produced with the immunoSEQ multiplex PCR assay. TCRdb mirrors the immuneACCESS table, restricted to in-frame sequences. Some clones are absent from its copies; in checked studies, under half trace to an unresolved V gene, and the reason for the others is unknown. Within this sample are under 90,000 clones, with 60% to 80% of them counted one time only. In total, the top ten clones hold around an eighth of the sample. The study tested focal radiation therapy combined with CTLA-4 blockade (ipilimumab) in patients with chemo-refractory metastatic non-small-cell lung cancer. General findings and caveats noted by the study authors: Early dynamic changes in blood T cell clones, together with increased serum interferon-beta after radiation, were reported as the strongest predictors of response. After treatment with radiotherapy and ipilimumab, TCR clones that originated in tumors expanded in peripheral blood.

The sample was peripheral blood, taken from a patient treated with radiotherapy plus ipilimumab. This clonotype originated in a human donor with non-small cell lung cancer that progressed on radiotherapy plus ipilimumab. This chain is built from TRBV7-2 and TRBJ2-7; 15 bases in between match TRBD2. The encoded CDR3 is CASSLRTSGGAHEQYF. The DNA sequence is as follows: TGTGCCAGCAGCTTGCGGACTAGCGGGGGGGCCCACGAGCAGTACTTC. Where the CDR3 stops, the reference TRBV7-2 and TRBJ2-7 genes take over; the full variable domain is GAGVSQSPSNKVTEKGKDVELRCDPISGHTALYWYRQSLGQGLEFLIYFQGNSAPDKSGLPSDRFSAERTGGSVSTLTIQRTQQEDSAVYLCASSLRTSGGAHEQYFGPGTRLTVT.